The present entry profiles one T cell receptor (beta chain) with its context. Its antigen is not known. Germline V gene data show CDR1 as SQVTM and CDR2 as ANQGSEA. CDR3 length equals 12 residues. V lost 8 bases to trimming and J lost 5 bases, with 15 bases between them. The sample belongs to a study of cytomegalovirus exposure and HLA in healthy donors. General study points: For most TCR sequences rarity was the rule, although some public TCRs occurred in many donors.

The table came from immunoSEQ multiplex PCR; TCRdb's copy has only in-frame clones and leaves some out. The top ten hold around 9.2% of the sample, which has 50,000 to 65,000 clones, approximately 89% seen once. The chain joins TRBV29-1 to TRBJ2-5, with D perhaps matching TRBD2 (5 bases). This sequence originates from a woman under 30 in good health and CMV-seropositive. The sequencing sample was made of PBMCs. CDR3 coding DNA: TGCAGCCTGTCCGAGGGCCGGGAGACCCAGTACTTC. Translating it yields CSLSEGRETQYF. Using reference TRBV29-1 and TRBJ2-5 for the parts outside the CDR3, the full variable domain is SAVISQKPSRDICQRGTSLTIQCQVDSQVTMMFWYRQQPGQSLTLIATANQGSEATYESGFVIDKFPISRPNLTFSTLTVSNMSPEDSSIYLCSLSEGRETQYFGPGTRLLVL.